These T cell receptor beta chains were read from a single sample in a study of blood T cell repertoires in COVID-19. TCRdb's table, derived via immunoSEQ multiplex PCR, lists solely in-frame clones and lacks some. The top ten hold roughly 6% of the sample, which has 50,000 to 65,000 clones, around four fifths seen once. Sequencing was performed on peripheral blood. Every receptor here comes from a human donor in a cohort sampled during active COVID-19. Both conserved end residues are part of each CDR3. Each record gives: clone size, J gene, V gene, D gene, CDR3 protein, CDR3 DNA. D genes are given only for firm matches. Clone size, where shown, is once, few, many, or a class for clones that have expanded.

clone_size: -
j_call: TRBJ2-3
v_call: TRBV18
d_call: TRBD1
cdr3_aa: CASSPRTGVPVADTQYF
cdr3_nt: TGTGCCAGCTCACCGAGGACAGGGGTACCTGTTGCAGATACGCAGTATTTT

clone_size: -
j_call: TRBJ2-7
v_call: TRBV6-5
d_call: TRBD2
cdr3_aa: CASSFTSGRASYEQYF
cdr3_nt: TGTGCCAGCAGTTTCACTAGCGGGAGGGCCTCCTACGAGCAGTACTTC

clone_size: -
j_call: TRBJ1-2
v_call: TRBV6-5
d_call: TRBD1
cdr3_aa: CASSSSWQGGGYTF
cdr3_nt: TGTGCCAGCAGTTCCTCCTGGCAGGGGGGAGGCTACACCTTC

clone_size: many
j_call: TRBJ1-2
v_call: TRBV5-4
d_call: TRBD1
cdr3_aa: CASSSDRGLRGYTF
cdr3_nt: TGTGCCAGCAGCTCGGACAGGGGGCTGCGGGGCTACACCTTC

clone_size: -
j_call: TRBJ1-6
v_call: TRBV9
d_call: TRBD1
cdr3_aa: CASSVGGQGSVSLHF
cdr3_nt: TGTGCCAGCAGCGTAGGGGGACAGGGAAGCGTTTCCCTCCACTTT

clone_size: -
j_call: TRBJ1-2
v_call: TRBV5-6
d_call: -
cdr3_aa: CASSLGQGPNYGYTF
cdr3_nt: TGTGCCAGCAGCTTGGGCCAGGGGCCTAACTATGGCTACACCTTC

clone_size: -
j_call: TRBJ2-7
v_call: TRBV11-2
d_call: TRBD2
cdr3_aa: CASSSNGRGQSSYEQYF
cdr3_nt: TGTGCCAGCAGCTCAAATGGGAGGGGCCAAAGCTCCTACGAGCAGTACTTC

clone_size: -
j_call: TRBJ2-1
v_call: TRBV2
d_call: TRBD2
cdr3_aa: CASSEIMGGLAGVRDEQFF
cdr3_nt: TGTGCCAGCAGTGAAATCATGGGGGGACTAGCGGGAGTTCGCGATGAGCAGTTCTTC

clone_size: -
j_call: TRBJ1-1
v_call: TRBV5-1
d_call: TRBD1
cdr3_aa: CASSLGQGRTEAFF
cdr3_nt: TGCGCCAGCAGCCTAGGACAGGGACGGACTGAAGCTTTCTTT

clone_size: -
j_call: TRBJ1-5
v_call: TRBV19
d_call: -
cdr3_aa: CASRGAEIQPQHF
cdr3_nt: TGTGCCAGTAGAGGGGCTGAAATTCAGCCCCAGCATTTT

clone_size: -
j_call: TRBJ2-1
v_call: TRBV7-3
d_call: -
cdr3_aa: CASSPRGSSYNEQFF
cdr3_nt: TGTGCCAGCAGCCCAAGGGGGAGCTCCTACAATGAGCAGTTCTTC

clone_size: -
j_call: TRBJ2-7
v_call: TRBV7-9
d_call: TRBD2
cdr3_aa: CASTKREGPLSYEQYF
cdr3_nt: TGTGCCAGCACCAAAAGGGAGGGACCTCTCTCCTACGAGCAGTACTTC

clone_size: -
j_call: TRBJ1-2
v_call: TRBV19
d_call: -
cdr3_aa: CASSTGPANYGYTF
cdr3_nt: TGTGCCAGTAGTACAGGGCCAGCTAACTATGGCTACACCTTC

clone_size: -
j_call: TRBJ2-1
v_call: TRBV2
d_call: -
cdr3_aa: CASSVLDEQFF
cdr3_nt: TGTGCCAGCAGTGTCTTAGATGAGCAGTTCTTC

clone_size: -
j_call: TRBJ2-3
v_call: TRBV12-5
d_call: -
cdr3_aa: CASGFSGADTQYF
cdr3_nt: TGTGCTAGTGGTTTTTCAGGGGCAGATACGCAGTATTTT

clone_size: -
j_call: TRBJ1-2
v_call: TRBV6-6
d_call: TRBD1
cdr3_aa: CASSYPDRAGYTF
cdr3_nt: TGTGCCAGCAGTTACCCGGACAGGGCCGGCTACACCTTC

clone_size: few
j_call: TRBJ2-3
v_call: TRBV13
d_call: TRBD2
cdr3_aa: CASSLGTSGRKSDTQYF
cdr3_nt: TGTGCCAGCAGCCTCGGGACTAGCGGGAGAAAGTCAGATACGCAGTATTTT

clone_size: few
j_call: TRBJ2-6
v_call: TRBV30
d_call: -
cdr3_aa: CAWKLAGANVLTF
cdr3_nt: TGTGCCTGGAAGCTGGCTGGGGCCAACGTCCTGACTTTC

clone_size: -
j_call: TRBJ2-1
v_call: TRBV4-1
d_call: TRBD2
cdr3_aa: CASSQDRIFVTGLAGDEQFF
cdr3_nt: TGCGCCAGCAGCCAAGATCGAATTTTTGTAACCGGACTAGCGGGAGATGAGCAGTTCTTC

clone_size: once
j_call: TRBJ2-3
v_call: TRBV4-2
d_call: TRBD2
cdr3_aa: CASSQEWASGRDTQYF
cdr3_nt: TGTGCCAGCAGCCAAGAGTGGGCTAGCGGGAGAGATACGCAGTATTTT

clone_size: few
j_call: TRBJ2-2
v_call: TRBV2
d_call: TRBD1
cdr3_aa: CASSDRGHGTGELFF
cdr3_nt: TGTGCCAGCAGTGACAGGGGGCATGGCACCGGGGAGCTGTTTTTT

clone_size: -
j_call: TRBJ2-1
v_call: TRBV19
d_call: TRBD2
cdr3_aa: CASSSGLAPLHNEQFF
cdr3_nt: TGTGCCAGTAGTAGTGGACTAGCGCCCCTACACAATGAGCAGTTCTTC

clone_size: -
j_call: TRBJ1-5
v_call: TRBV27
d_call: TRBD1
cdr3_aa: CASSLYRGRGQPQHF
cdr3_nt: TGTGCCAGCAGTTTGTACAGGGGGCGCGGGCAGCCCCAGCATTTT

clone_size: -
j_call: TRBJ2-7
v_call: TRBV5-1
d_call: TRBD1
cdr3_aa: CASSPGQGRSSEQYF
cdr3_nt: TGCGCCAGCAGCCCGGGACAGGGGCGTTCGAGCGAGCAGTACTTC

clone_size: once
j_call: TRBJ2-3
v_call: TRBV12-1
d_call: -
cdr3_aa: CASSSRGTGMDTQYF
cdr3_nt: TGTGCCAGCAGCTCCAGGGGGACAGGGATGGATACGCAGTATTTT

clone_size: -
j_call: TRBJ1-1
v_call: TRBV27
d_call: -
cdr3_aa: CASTQVRGGEAFF
cdr3_nt: TGTGCCAGCACCCAAGTGCGGGGAGGTGAAGCTTTCTTT

clone_size: -
j_call: TRBJ2-7
v_call: TRBV7-2
d_call: -
cdr3_aa: CASSLGGRVYEQYF
cdr3_nt: TGTGCCAGCAGCTTAGGTGGCAGGGTCTACGAGCAGTACTTC

clone_size: -
j_call: TRBJ1-1
v_call: TRBV9
d_call: -
cdr3_aa: CASSAGGGNTEAFF
cdr3_nt: TGTGCCAGCAGCGCGGGGGGCGGAAACACTGAAGCTTTCTTT

clone_size: -
j_call: TRBJ1-1
v_call: TRBV19
d_call: TRBD1
cdr3_aa: CASSRDRGGIAFF
cdr3_nt: TGTGCCAGTAGTAGGGACAGGGGGGGGATAGCTTTCTTT

clone_size: -
j_call: TRBJ1-5
v_call: TRBV6-1
d_call: -
cdr3_aa: CASSERGGIGPQHF
cdr3_nt: TGTGCCAGCAGTGAACGGGGGGGAATTGGGCCCCAGCATTTT

clone_size: -
j_call: TRBJ1-1
v_call: TRBV18
d_call: TRBD1
cdr3_aa: CASDAGGARNTEAFF
cdr3_nt: TGTGCCAGCGATGCAGGGGGCGCGAGGAACACTGAAGCTTTCTTT

clone_size: -
j_call: TRBJ2-7
v_call: TRBV5-1
d_call: TRBD2
cdr3_aa: CASSRGGPSGETYEQYF
cdr3_nt: TGCGCCAGCAGCCGGGGGGGTCCCTCGGGGGAGACCTACGAGCAGTACTTC

clone_size: -
j_call: TRBJ2-5
v_call: TRBV2
d_call: -
cdr3_aa: CASSGGVGETQYF
cdr3_nt: TGTGCCAGCAGTGGCGGGGTAGGGGAGACCCAGTACTTC

clone_size: few
j_call: TRBJ1-5
v_call: TRBV27
d_call: TRBD1
cdr3_aa: CASSGNVGGQGGNQPQHF
cdr3_nt: TGTGCCAGCAGTGGGAACGTTGGGGGACAGGGGGGCAATCAGCCCCAGCATTTT

clone_size: few
j_call: TRBJ2-7
v_call: TRBV19
d_call: -
cdr3_aa: CASNSGFGEQYF
cdr3_nt: TGTGCCAGTAATTCGGGGTTCGGGGAGCAGTACTTC

clone_size: -
j_call: TRBJ2-7
v_call: TRBV19
d_call: TRBD1
cdr3_aa: CASSIYGTGPYEQYF
cdr3_nt: TGTGCCAGTAGTATTTACGGGACAGGGCCCTACGAGCAGTACTTC

clone_size: once
j_call: TRBJ2-1
v_call: TRBV7-8
d_call: -
cdr3_aa: CASSRRYNEQFF
cdr3_nt: TGTGCCAGCAGCCGACGTTACAATGAGCAGTTCTTC

clone_size: -
j_call: TRBJ2-2
v_call: TRBV4-1
d_call: -
cdr3_aa: CASSRPGLRGELFF
cdr3_nt: TGCGCCAGCAGCCGGCCGGGACTCCGAGGGGAGCTGTTTTTT

clone_size: once
j_call: TRBJ1-2
v_call: TRBV4-2
d_call: -
cdr3_aa: CASSQDLQSNYGYTF
cdr3_nt: TGTGCCAGCAGCCAAGATTTACAGTCTAACTATGGCTACACCTTC

clone_size: few
j_call: TRBJ2-3
v_call: TRBV10-3
d_call: TRBD1
cdr3_aa: CAISLSGTDYTDTQYF
cdr3_nt: TGTGCCATCAGTCTATCCGGGACAGACTACACAGATACGCAGTATTTT

clone_size: few
j_call: TRBJ2-1
v_call: TRBV11-2
d_call: TRBD2
cdr3_aa: CASSRGTSGSLGNEQFF
cdr3_nt: TGTGCCAGCAGCCGCGGGACTAGCGGTTCTCTCGGCAATGAGCAGTTCTTC

clone_size: -
j_call: TRBJ2-3
v_call: TRBV5-4
d_call: TRBD2
cdr3_aa: CASSSLAGEDTQYF
cdr3_nt: TGTGCCAGCAGCAGTCTAGCGGGGGAAGATACGCAGTATTTT

clone_size: -
j_call: TRBJ2-2
v_call: TRBV9
d_call: -
cdr3_aa: CASSVAPQGSGELFF
cdr3_nt: TGTGCCAGCAGCGTAGCCCCCCAGGGGTCCGGGGAGCTGTTTTTT

clone_size: -
j_call: TRBJ2-7
v_call: TRBV10-3
d_call: -
cdr3_aa: CATGLEAGYEQYF
cdr3_nt: TGTGCCACAGGGTTGGAAGCAGGCTACGAGCAGTACTTC

clone_size: few
j_call: TRBJ1-6
v_call: TRBV30
d_call: -
cdr3_aa: CAWSVQGRVNSPLHF
cdr3_nt: TGTGCCTGGAGTGTACAGGGACGTGTTAATTCACCCCTCCACTTT

clone_size: -
j_call: TRBJ1-1
v_call: TRBV7-8
d_call: -
cdr3_aa: CASSLGPTRTEAFF
cdr3_nt: TGTGCCAGCAGCTTAGGCCCAACGCGGACTGAAGCTTTCTTT

clone_size: -
j_call: TRBJ2-3
v_call: TRBV3-1/TRBV3-2
d_call: -
cdr3_aa: CASSRLGAPDTQYF
cdr3_nt: TGTGCCAGCAGCCGTTTGGGGGCCCCAGATACGCAGTATTTT

clone_size: -
j_call: TRBJ1-5
v_call: TRBV12-3/TRBV12-4
d_call: TRBD1
cdr3_aa: CASSWDRDQPQHF
cdr3_nt: TGTGCCAGCAGTTGGGACAGGGATCAGCCCCAGCATTTT

clone_size: -
j_call: TRBJ2-4
v_call: TRBV2
d_call: -
cdr3_aa: CASSILGQPQDIQYF
cdr3_nt: TGTGCCAGCAGTATCCTAGGACAGCCCCAGGACATTCAGTACTTC

clone_size: -
j_call: TRBJ2-2
v_call: TRBV10-3
d_call: TRBD2
cdr3_aa: CAIRPTSDTGELFF
cdr3_nt: TGTGCCATCCGGCCGACTAGCGACACCGGGGAGCTGTTTTTT

clone_size: -
j_call: TRBJ1-1
v_call: TRBV11-2
d_call: -
cdr3_aa: CASSLELGGTEAFF
cdr3_nt: TGTGCCAGCAGCTTAGAGCTGGGAGGTACTGAAGCTTTCTTT